This T cell receptor (beta chain) was captured in a study of T cell repertoires in cytomegalovirus infection. Study background: Epitope selection comprised recently identified HLA-C-restricted CMV epitopes and well-studied HLA-B-restricted CMV epitopes. Study outcomes and limitations: HLA-C-restricted, CMV-specific TCR beta clonotypes were dominant ex vivo.

A word on this clonotype: The antigen is undetermined.

TCRdb analysed the reads with MiXCR anew, one entry per CDR3 protein. This table has approximately 910,000 distinct CDR3 sequences, approximately 31% appearing once. This receptor was identified in a human donor in good health (CMV status not recorded). Some clones in this sample may be carry-over from other donors' samples. This sample comprised cultured CD8+ T cells from PBMCs, obtained from culture after CMV antigen stimulation.

CDR3 bases: TGTGCCAGCAGCTTAGAGACGGGACGCACAGATACGCAGTATTTT. Translated: CASSLETGRTDTQYF. The chain recombines TRBV7-9 with TRBJ2-3; D might be TRBD1 or TRBD2, each matching 5 bases. Trimming shortened V by 1 base and J by 1 base, and 9 bases separated the two germline ends. This CDR3 spans 15 amino acids. CDR1 SEHNR and CDR2 FQNEAQ come from the germline V gene (reference sequence). The entire variable domain, with the rest obtained from reference TRBV7-9 and TRBJ2-3, is as follows: DTGVSQNPRHKITKRGQNVTFRCDPISEHNRLYWYRQTLGQGPEFLTYFQNEAQLEKSRLLSDRFSAERPKGSFSTLEIQRTEQGDSAMYLCASSLETGRTDTQYFGPGTRLTVL.